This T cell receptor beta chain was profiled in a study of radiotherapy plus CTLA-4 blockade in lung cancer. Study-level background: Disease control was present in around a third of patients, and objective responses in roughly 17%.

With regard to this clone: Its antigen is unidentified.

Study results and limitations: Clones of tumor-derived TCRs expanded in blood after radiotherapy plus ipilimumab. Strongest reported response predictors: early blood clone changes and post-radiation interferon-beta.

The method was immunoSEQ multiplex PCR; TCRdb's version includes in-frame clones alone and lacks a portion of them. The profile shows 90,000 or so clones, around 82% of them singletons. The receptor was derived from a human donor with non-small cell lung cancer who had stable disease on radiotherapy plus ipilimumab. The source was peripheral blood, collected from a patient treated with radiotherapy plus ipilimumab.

The CDR3 protein is CASSLSNTEAFF. CDR3 bases: TGTGCCAGCAGCTTGTCGAACACTGAAGCTTTCTTT. The chain is built from TRBV7-9 and TRBJ1-1; unclear D gene. CDR1 SEHNR and CDR2 FQNEAQ come from the germline V gene (reference sequence). This CDR3 comprises 12 residues. Deletions cut 3 bases from V and 1 base from J, with 3 bases between.